This T cell receptor beta chain was observed in a study of beta chain features in type 1 diabetes. Study at large: Comparable age, gender and cell yields were observed in patients relative to healthy donors. Study results and limitations: Whether TCRB rearrangement is influenced by HLA type was left unresolved in this analysis. Patients showed naive, central memory and Treg TCRB repertoires that appeared more similar than those of healthy donors.

On this clone: Its antigen is currently unknown.

Germline V gene lookup returns CDR1 LNHDA and CDR2 SQIVND (reference sequence). V was clipped by 4 bases and J by 3 bases, with 13 bases between them. The length of the CDR3 is 15 residues. Expressed TCRB transcripts were sequenced, since all the RNA that had been isolated was reverse transcribed. Measured with immunoSEQ multiplex PCR; TCRdb has only the in-frame clones, and not every one. The sample has some 300,000 clones, about 7.8% seen once. The chain combines TRBV19 with TRBJ2-1; the D is unclear. This receptor was identified in a woman aged 18-29 years in good health. Source material: central memory CD4+ T cells from blood. CDR3 residues: CASSRLAVSYNEQFF. The CDR3 nucleotides are TGTGCCAGTAGTAGGCTGGCGGTAAGCTACAATGAGCAGTTCTTC.